This TCR beta chain was recorded in a study of beta chain features in type 1 diabetes. Points from the study as a whole: When Type 1 diabetes patients were examined, their TCRB CDR3s proved moderately but significantly shorter in all four CD4+ subsets.

To note about this clone: Its target is not known.

Via CD45RO/CCR7/CD25/CD127/CD95/CD27, cells of the CD4+ naive, central memory, regulatory and stem cell-like memory subsets were sorted. The germline V gene has CDR1 ENHRY and CDR2 SYGVKD. The CDR3 runs 16 residues. The trim removed 0 bases at V and 3 bases at J, leaving 3 bases unmatched. Expressed TCRB transcripts were sequenced because the entire RNA isolate underwent reverse transcription. Samples of naive, central memory and regulatory T cells yielded a mean of about 3.57 million reads. Clones were sequenced by immunoSEQ multiplex PCR, and TCRdb holds only the in-frame ones, with some missing. This sample yields about 180,000 clones, of which about 13% are seen a single time; around 0.63% belongs to the top ten.

The TCR comes from a woman aged 18-30 years in good health. The sequenced material came from central memory CD4+ T cells from blood. The chain has TRBV10-3 and TRBJ2-1; 9 bases are shared with TRBD2. This CDR3 is CAISESSGSFYNEQFF. For the CDR3, the DNA is TGTGCCATCAGTGAGTCTAGCGGGAGCTTCTACAATGAGCAGTTCTTC.